This T cell receptor beta chain was captured in a study of T cell responses to AZD1222 COVID-19 vaccine. The CDR3 spans 13 residues. V was cut by 5 bases and J by 5 bases, with 12 bases left in between. The data were produced by immunoSEQ multiplex PCR, yet TCRdb's version contains in-frame clones alone and is incomplete. Of 95,000 to 150,000 clones in the sample, about 90% were seen once. The chain recombines TRBV12-3 or TRBV12-4 with TRBJ1-2; D is uncertain. This material consisted of peripheral blood, taken on day 0 of AZD1222 vaccination. The sequence was collected from an adult in good health. The CDR3: CASSPGKFYGYTF. Written as DNA, the CDR3 is TGTGCCAGCAGTCCCGGGAAATTTTATGGCTACACCTTC.